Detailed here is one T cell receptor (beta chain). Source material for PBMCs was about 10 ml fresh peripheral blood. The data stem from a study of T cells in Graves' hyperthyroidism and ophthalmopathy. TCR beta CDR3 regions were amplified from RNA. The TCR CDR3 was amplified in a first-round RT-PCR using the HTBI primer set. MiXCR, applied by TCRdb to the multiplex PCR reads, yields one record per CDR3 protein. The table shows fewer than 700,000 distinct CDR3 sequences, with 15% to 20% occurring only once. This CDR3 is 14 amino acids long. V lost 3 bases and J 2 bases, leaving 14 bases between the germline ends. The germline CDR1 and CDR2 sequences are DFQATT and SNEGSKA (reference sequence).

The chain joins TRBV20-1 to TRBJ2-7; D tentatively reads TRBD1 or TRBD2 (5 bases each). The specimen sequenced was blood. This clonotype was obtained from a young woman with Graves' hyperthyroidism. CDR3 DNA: TGCAGTGCTAGCAATGAGGGGATCGCCTACGAGCAGTACTTC. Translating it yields CSASNEGIAYEQYF.